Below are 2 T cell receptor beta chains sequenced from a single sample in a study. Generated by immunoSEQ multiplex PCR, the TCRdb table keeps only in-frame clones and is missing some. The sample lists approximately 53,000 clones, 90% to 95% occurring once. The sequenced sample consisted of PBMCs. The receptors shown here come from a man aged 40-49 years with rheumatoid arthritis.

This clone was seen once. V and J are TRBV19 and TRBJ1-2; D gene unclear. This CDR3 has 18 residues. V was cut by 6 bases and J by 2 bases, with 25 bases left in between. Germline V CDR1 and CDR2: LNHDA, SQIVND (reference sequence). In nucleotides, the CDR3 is TGTGCCAGTAGCCGTAGTTCAGCCATATACGGAGTAAACTATGGCTACACCTTC. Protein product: CASSRSSAIYGVNYGYTF.

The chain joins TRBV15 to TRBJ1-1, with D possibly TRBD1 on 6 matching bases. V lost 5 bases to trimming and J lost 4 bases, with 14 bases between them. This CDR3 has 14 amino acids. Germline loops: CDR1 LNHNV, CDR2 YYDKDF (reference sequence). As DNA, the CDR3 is TGTGCCACCAGCTCCGCGTGGGGGGCCACTGAAGCTTTCTTT. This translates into CATSSAWGATEAFF.